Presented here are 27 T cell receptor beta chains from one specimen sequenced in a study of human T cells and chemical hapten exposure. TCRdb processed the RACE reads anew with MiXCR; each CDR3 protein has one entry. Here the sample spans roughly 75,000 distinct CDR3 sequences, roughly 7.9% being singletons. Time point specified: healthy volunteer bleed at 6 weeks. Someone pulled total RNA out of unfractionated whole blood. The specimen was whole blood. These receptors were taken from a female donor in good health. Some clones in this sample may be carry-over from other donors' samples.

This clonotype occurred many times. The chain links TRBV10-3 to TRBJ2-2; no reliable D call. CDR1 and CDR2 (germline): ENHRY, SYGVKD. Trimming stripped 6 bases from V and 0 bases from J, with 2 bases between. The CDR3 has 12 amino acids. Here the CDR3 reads CAISPNTGELFF. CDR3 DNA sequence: TGTGCCATCAGCCCGAACACCGGGGAGCTGTTTTTT.

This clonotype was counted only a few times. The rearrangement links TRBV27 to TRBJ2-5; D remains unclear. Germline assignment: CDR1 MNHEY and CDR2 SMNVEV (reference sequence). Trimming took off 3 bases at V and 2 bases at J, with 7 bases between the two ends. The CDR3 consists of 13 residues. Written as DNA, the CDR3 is TGTGCCAGCAGTTTCTCAATTCAAGAGACCCAGTACTTC. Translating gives CASSFSIQETQYF.

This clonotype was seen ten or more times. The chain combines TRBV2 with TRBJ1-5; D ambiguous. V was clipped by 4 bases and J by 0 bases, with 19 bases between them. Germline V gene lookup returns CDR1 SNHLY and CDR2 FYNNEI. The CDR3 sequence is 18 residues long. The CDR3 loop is CASSGPRARLFSNQPQHF. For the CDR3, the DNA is TGTGCCAGCAGTGGACCCCGTGCCCGACTCTTTAGCAATCAGCCCCAGCATTTT.

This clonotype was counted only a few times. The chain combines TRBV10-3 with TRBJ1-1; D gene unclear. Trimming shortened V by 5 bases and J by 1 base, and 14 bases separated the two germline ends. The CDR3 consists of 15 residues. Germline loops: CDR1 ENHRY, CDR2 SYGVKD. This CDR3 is CAISPRPGQNTEAFF. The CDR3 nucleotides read TGTGCCATCAGTCCACGCCCGGGTCAGAACACTGAAGCTTTCTTT.

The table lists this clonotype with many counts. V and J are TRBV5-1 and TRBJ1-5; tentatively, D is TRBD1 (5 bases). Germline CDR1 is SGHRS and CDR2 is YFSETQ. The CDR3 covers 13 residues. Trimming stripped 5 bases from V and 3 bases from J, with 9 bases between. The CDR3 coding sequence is TGCGCCAGCAGGGGGGATTTCAATCAGCCCCAGCATTTT. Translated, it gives CASRGDFNQPQHF.

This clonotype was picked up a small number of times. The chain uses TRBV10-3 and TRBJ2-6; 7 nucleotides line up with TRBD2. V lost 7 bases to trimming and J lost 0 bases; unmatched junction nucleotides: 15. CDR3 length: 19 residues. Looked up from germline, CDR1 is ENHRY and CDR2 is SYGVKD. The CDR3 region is CAITDKVGGGFSGANVLTF. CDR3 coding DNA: TGTGCCATCACTGACAAAGTAGGCGGGGGTTTCTCTGGGGCCAACGTCCTGACTTTC.

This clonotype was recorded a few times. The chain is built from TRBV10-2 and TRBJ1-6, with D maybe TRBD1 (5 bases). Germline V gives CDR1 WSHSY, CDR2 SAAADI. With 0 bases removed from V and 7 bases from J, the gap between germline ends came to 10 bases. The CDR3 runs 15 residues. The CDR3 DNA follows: TGCGCCAGCAGTGAGTCGGCAGGGTGGAATTCACCCCTCCACTTT. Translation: CASSESAGWNSPLHF.

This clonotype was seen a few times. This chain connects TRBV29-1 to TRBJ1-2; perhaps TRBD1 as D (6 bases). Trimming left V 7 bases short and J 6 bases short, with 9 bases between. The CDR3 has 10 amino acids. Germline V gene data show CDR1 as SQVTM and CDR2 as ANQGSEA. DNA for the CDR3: TGCAGCGGAGGGGGGGATGGCTACACCTTC. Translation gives CSGGGDGYTF.

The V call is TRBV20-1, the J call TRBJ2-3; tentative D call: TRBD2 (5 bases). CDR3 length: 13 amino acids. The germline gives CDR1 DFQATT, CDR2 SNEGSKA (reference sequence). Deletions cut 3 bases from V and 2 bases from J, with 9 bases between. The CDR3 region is CSASRGNTDTQYF. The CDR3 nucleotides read TGCAGTGCTAGTCGAGGGAACACAGATACGCAGTATTTT.

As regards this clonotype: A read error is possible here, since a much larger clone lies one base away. The CDR3 bases are TGTGCCAGCAGCCTGGGACAGGGCTTCAACTATGGCCACACCTTC. Protein: CASSLGQGFNYGHTF. This sequence joins TRBV13 and TRBJ1-2; 9 bases align to TRBD1. Germline CDR1 reads PRHDT; CDR2 reads FYEKMQ (reference sequence). The CDR3 sequence is 15 residues long.

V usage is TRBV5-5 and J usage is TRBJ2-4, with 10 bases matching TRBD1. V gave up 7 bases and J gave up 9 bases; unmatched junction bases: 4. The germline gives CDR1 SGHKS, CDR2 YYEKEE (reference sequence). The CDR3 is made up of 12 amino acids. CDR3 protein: CASGTGVSIQYF. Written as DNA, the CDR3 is TGTGCCAGCGGGACAGGGGTGTCCATTCAGTACTTC.

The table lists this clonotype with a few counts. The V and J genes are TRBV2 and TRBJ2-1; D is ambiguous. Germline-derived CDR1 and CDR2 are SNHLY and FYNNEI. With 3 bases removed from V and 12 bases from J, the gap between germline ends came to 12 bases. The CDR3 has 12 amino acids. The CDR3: CASSDPTRGQFF. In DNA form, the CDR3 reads TGTGCCAGCAGTGATCCGACCCGCGGGCAGTTCTTC.

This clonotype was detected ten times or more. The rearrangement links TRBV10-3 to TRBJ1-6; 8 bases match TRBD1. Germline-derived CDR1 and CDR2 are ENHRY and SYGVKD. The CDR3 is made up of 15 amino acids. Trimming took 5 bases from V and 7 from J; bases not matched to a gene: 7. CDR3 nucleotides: TGTGCCATCAGTCACGGACAGGGAGTAAATTCACCCCTCCACTTT. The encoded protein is CAISHGQGVNSPLHF.

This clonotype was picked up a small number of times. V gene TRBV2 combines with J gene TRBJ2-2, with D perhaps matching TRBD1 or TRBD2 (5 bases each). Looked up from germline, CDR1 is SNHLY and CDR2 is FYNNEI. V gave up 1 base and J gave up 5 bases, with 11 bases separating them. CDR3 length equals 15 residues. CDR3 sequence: CASSEVPEGTGELFF. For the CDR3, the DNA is TGTGCCAGCAGTGAAGTACCAGAGGGGACCGGGGAGCTGTTTTTT.

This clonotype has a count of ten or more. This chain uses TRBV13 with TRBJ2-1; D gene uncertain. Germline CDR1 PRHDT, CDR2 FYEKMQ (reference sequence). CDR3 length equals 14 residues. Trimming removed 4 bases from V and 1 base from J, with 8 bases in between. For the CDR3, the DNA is TGTGCCAGCAGCTCGACCCTTTCCTACAATGAGCAGTTCTTC. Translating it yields CASSSTLSYNEQFF.

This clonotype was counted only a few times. The CDR3: CASSNTGSLGADTQYF. Written as DNA, the CDR3 is TGTGCCAGCAGTAATACAGGGTCCCTAGGGGCAGATACGCAGTATTTT. The V and J genes are TRBV27 and TRBJ2-3; weak D call: TRBD1 (6 bases). Germline V gene data show CDR1 as MNHEY and CDR2 as SMNVEV (reference sequence). The ends were cut back, 5 bases at V and 4 bases at J, with 19 bases in the middle. The CDR3 sequence is 16 residues long.

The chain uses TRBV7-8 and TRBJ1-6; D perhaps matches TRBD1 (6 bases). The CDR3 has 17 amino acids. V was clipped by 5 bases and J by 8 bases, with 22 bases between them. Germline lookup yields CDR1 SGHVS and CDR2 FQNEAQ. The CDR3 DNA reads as TGTGCCAGCAGCATCCGCCCGGGACAAGCGAACCATTCACCCCTCCACTTT. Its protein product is CASSIRPGQANHSPLHF.

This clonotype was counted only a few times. CDR3 sequence reads: CASSLLVADTQYF. DNA for the CDR3: TGTGCCAGCAGTTTATTAGTCGCAGATACGCAGTATTTT. The chain links TRBV27 to TRBJ2-3; D unresolved. The CDR3 totals 13 residues. The germline V gene has CDR1 MNHEY and CDR2 SMNVEV (reference sequence). V lost 1 base, J lost 4 bases, and 6 bases lay in between.

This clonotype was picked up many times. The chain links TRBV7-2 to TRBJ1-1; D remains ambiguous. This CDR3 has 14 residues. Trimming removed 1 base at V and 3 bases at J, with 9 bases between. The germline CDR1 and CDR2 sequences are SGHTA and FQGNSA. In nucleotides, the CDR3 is TGTGCCAGCAGCTTAGATGTCGGCTACACTGAAGCTTTCTTT. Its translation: CASSLDVGYTEAFF. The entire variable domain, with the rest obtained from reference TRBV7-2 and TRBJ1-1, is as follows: GAGVSQSPSNKVTEKGKDVELRCDPISGHTALYWYRQSLGQGLEFLIYFQGNSAPDKSGLPSDRFSAERTGGSVSTLTIQRTQQEDSAVYLCASSLDVGYTEAFFGQGTRLTVV.

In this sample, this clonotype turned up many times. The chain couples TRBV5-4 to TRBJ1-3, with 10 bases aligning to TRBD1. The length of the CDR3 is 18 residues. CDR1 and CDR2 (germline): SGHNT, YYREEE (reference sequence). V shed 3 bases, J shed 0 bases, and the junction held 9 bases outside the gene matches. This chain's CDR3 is CASSSPGQGLFSGNTIYF. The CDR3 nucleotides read TGTGCCAGCAGCTCGCCGGGACAGGGGCTCTTCTCTGGAAACACCATATATTTT.

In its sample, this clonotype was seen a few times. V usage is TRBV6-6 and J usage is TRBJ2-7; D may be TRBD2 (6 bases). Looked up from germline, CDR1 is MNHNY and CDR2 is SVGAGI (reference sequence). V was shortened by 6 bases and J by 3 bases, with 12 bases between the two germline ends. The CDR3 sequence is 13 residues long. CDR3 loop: CASSPSGDYEQYF. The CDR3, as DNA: TGTGCCAGCAGCCCCTCGGGGGACTACGAGCAGTACTTC.

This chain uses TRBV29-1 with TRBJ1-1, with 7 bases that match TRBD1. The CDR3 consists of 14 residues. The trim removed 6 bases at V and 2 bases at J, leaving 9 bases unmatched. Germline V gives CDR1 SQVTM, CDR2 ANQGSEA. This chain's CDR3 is CSVSDRRFNTEAFF. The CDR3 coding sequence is TGCAGCGTCTCGGACAGGCGTTTTAACACTGAAGCTTTCTTT. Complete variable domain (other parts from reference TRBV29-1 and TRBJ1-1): SAVISQKPSRDICQRGTSLTIQCQVDSQVTMMFWYRQQPGQSLTLIATANQGSEATYESGFVIDKFPISRPNLTFSTLTVSNMSPEDSSIYLCSVSDRRFNTEAFFGQGTRLTVV.

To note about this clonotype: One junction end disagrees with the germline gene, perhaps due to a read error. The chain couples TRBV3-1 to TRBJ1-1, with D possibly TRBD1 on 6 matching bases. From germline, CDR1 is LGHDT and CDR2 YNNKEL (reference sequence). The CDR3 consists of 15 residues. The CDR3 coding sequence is TGTGCCAGCAGCCTCAGGGGACGGATGAACACTGAAACTTTCTTT. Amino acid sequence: CASSLRGRMNTETFF. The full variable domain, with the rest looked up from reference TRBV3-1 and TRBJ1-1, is DTAVSQTPKYLVTQMGNDKSIKCEQNLGHDTMYWYKQDSKKFLKIMFSYNNKELIINETVPNRFSPKSPDKAHLNLHINSLELGDSAVYFCASSLRGRMNTETFFGQGTRLTVV.

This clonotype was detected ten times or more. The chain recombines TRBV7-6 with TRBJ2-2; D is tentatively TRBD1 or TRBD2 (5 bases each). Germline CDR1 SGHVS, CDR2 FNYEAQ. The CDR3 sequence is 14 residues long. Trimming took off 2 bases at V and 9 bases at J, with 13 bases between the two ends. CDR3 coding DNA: TGTGCCAGCAGCTTAAGGGACGTAGAAAGGGAGCTGTTTTTT. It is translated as CASSLRDVERELFF. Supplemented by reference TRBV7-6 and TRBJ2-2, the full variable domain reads GAGVSQSPRYKVTKRGQDVALRCDPISGHVSLYWYRQALGQGPEFLTYFNYEAQQDKSGLPNDRFSAERPEGSISTLTIQRTEQRDSAMYRCASSLRDVERELFFGEGSRLTVL.

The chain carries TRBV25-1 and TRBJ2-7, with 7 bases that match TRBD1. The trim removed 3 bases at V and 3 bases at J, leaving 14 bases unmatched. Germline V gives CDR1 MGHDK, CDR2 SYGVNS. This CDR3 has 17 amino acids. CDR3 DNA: TGTGCCAGCAGTGATAGTCTAGTGACAGGGTACTTCTACGAGCAGTACTTC. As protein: CASSDSLVTGYFYEQYF.

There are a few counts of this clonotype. CDR3 amino acids: CASSYSVGGMNTEAFF. The CDR3 DNA sequence: TGTGCCAGCAGTTACTCCGTGGGGGGCATGAACACTGAAGCTTTCTTT. This chain links TRBV6-2 or TRBV6-3 with TRBJ1-1, with a tentative D call TRBD1 (6 bases). With 0 bases removed from V and 0 bases from J, the gap between germline ends came to 11 bases. Looked up from germline, CDR1 is MNHEY and CDR2 is SVGEGT. The CDR3 spans 16 residues.

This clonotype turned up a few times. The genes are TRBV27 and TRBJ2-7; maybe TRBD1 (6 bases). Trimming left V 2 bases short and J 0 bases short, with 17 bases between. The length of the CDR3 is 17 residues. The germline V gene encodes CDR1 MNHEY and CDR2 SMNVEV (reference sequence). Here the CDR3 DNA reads TGTGCCAGCAGTTTAGGGGGCGCCGGGTCCCTCTCCTACGAGCAGTACTTC. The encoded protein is CASSLGGAGSLSYEQYF.